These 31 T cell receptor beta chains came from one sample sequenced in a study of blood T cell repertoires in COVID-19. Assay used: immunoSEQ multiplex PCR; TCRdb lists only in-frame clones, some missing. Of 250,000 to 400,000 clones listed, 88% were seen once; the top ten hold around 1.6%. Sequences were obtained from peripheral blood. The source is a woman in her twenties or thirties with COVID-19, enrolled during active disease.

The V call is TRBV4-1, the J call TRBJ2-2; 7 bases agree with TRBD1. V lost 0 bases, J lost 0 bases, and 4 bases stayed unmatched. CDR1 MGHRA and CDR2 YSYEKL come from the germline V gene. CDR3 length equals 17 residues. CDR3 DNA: TGCGCCAGCAGCCAAGAGAGAGGGGGCGCGAACACCGGGGAGCTGTTTTTT. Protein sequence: CASSQERGGANTGELFF.

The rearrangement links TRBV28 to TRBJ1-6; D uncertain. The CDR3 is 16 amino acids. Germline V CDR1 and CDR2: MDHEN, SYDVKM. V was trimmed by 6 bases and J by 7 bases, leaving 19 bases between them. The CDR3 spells CASRTRGGPGNSPLHF. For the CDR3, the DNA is TGTGCCAGCAGGACTCGAGGAGGACCGGGGAATTCACCCCTCCACTTT.

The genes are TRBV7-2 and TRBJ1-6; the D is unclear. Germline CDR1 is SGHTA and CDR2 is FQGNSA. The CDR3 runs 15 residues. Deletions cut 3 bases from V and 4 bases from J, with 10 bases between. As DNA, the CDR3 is TGTGCCAGCAGCTTTCTAGTGGTTTATAATTCACCCCTCCACTTT. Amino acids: CASSFLVVYNSPLHF.

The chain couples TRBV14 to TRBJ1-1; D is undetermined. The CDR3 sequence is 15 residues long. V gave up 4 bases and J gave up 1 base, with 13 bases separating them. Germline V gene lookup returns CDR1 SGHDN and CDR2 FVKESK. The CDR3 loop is CASSPFSGENTEAFF. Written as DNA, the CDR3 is TGTGCCAGCAGCCCGTTTTCTGGAGAGAACACTGAAGCTTTCTTT.

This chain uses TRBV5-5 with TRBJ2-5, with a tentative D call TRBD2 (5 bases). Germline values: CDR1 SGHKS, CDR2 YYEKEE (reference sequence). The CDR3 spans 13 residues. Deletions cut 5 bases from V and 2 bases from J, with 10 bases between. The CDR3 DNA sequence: TGTGCCAGCAGATCCTCGGGGCAAGAGACCCAGTACTTC. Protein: CASRSSGQETQYF.

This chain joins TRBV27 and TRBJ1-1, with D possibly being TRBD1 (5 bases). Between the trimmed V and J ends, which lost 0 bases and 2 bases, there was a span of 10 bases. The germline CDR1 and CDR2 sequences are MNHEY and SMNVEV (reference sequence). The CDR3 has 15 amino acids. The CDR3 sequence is CASSLSGDSNTEAFF. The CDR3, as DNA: TGTGCCAGCAGTTTATCGGGGGACTCAAACACTGAAGCTTTCTTT.

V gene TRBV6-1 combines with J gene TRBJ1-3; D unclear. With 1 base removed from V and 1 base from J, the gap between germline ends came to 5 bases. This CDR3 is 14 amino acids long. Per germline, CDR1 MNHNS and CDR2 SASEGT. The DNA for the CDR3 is TGTGCCAGCAGTGAAGGGCTTTCTGGAAACACCATATATTTT. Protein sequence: CASSEGLSGNTIYF.

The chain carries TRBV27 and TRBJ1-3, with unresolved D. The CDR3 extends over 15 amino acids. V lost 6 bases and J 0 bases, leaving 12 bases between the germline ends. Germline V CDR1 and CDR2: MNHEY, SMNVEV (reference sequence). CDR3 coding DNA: TGTGCCAGCAGGTTACAGATCAACTCTGGAAACACCATATATTTT. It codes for CASRLQINSGNTIYF.

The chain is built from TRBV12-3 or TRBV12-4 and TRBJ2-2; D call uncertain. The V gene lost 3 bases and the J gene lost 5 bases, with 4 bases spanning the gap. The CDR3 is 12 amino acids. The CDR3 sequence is CASSLATGELFF. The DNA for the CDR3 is TGTGCCAGCAGTTTGGCTACCGGGGAGCTGTTTTTT.

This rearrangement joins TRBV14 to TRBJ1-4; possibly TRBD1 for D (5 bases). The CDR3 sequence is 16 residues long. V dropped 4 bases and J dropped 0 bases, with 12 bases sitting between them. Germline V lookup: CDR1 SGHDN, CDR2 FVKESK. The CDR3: CASSRTQASTNEKLFF. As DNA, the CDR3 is TGTGCCAGCAGCCGAACACAGGCCTCAACTAATGAAAAACTGTTTTTT.

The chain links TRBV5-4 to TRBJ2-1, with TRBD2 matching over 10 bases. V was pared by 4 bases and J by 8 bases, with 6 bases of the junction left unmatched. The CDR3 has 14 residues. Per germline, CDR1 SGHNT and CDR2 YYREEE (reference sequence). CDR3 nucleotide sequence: TGTGCCAGCAGCCACAAAGCGGGAGGGGATGAGCAGTTCTTC. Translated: CASSHKAGGDEQFF.

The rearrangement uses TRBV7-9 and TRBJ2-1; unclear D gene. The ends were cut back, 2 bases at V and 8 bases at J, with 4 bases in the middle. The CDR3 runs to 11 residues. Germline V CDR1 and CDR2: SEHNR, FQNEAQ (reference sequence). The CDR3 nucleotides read TGTGCCAGCAGCTTACACTATGAGCAGTTCTTC. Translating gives CASSLHYEQFF.

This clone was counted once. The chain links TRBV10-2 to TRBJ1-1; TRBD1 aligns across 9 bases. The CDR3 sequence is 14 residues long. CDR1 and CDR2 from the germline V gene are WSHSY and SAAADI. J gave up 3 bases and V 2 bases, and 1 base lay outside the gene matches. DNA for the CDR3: TGCGCCAGCAGTGAGCGGGACAGGGACACTGAAGCTTTCTTT. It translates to CASSERDRDTEAFF.

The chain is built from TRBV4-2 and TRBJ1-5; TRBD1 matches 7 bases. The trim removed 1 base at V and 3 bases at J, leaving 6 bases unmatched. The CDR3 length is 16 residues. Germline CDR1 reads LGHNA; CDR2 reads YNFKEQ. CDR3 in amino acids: CASSQAGQSTNQPQHF. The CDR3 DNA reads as TGTGCCAGCAGCCAAGCGGGACAGTCTACCAATCAGCCCCAGCATTTT.

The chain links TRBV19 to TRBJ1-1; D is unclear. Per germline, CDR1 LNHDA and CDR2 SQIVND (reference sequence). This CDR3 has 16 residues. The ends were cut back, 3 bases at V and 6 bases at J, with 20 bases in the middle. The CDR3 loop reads CASSIGLRGRYPEAFF. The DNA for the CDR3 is TGTGCCAGTAGTATCGGACTTCGAGGGCGCTATCCTGAAGCTTTCTTT.

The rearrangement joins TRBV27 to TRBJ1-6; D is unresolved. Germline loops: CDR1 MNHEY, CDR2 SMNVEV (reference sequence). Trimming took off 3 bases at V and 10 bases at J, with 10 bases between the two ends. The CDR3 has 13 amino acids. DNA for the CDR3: TGTGCCAGCAGTTTTTCATCGGTATCACCCCTCCACTTT. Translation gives CASSFSSVSPLHF.

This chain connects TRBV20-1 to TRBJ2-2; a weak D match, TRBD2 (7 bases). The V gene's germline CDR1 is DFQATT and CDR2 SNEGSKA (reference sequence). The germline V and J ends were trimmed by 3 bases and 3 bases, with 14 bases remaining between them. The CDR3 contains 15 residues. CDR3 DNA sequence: TGCAGTGCTAGTCGGGGGGCTCCAGACACCGGGGAGCTGTTTTTT. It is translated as CSASRGAPDTGELFF.

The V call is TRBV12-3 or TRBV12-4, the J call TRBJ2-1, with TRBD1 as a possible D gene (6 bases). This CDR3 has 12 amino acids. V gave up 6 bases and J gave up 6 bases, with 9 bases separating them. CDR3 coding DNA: TGTGCCAGCAGACAGGGCTTCAATGAGCAGTTCTTC. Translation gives CASRQGFNEQFF.

CDR3 in DNA: TGTGCCAGCAGTTTAGACGGGGATAGGACAGATACGCAGTATTTT. This encodes CASSLDGDRTDTQYF. J is TRBJ2-3 and V is TRBV27; perhaps TRBD2 as D (5 bases). The V gene lost 2 bases and the J gene lost 3 bases, with 12 bases spanning the gap. The germline V gene encodes CDR1 MNHEY and CDR2 SMNVEV (reference sequence). The CDR3 runs to 15 residues.

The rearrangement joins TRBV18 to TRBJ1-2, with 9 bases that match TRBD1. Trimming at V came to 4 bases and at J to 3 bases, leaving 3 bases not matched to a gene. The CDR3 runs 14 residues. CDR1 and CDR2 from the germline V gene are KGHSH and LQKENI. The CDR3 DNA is TGTGCCAGCTCACTCCGGGACAGGGACTATGGCTACACCTTC. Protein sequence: CASSLRDRDYGYTF.

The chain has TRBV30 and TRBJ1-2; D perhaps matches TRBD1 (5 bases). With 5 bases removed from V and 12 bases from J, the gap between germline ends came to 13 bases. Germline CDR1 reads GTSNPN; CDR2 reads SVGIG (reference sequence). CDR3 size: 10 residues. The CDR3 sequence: CAWGVGVNTF. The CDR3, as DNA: TGTGCCTGGGGCGTAGGGGTAAACACCTTC. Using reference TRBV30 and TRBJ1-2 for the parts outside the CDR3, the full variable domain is SQTIHQWPATLVQPVGSPLSLECTVEGTSNPNLYWYRQAAGRGLQLLFYSVGIGQISSEVPQNLSASRPQDRQFILSSKKLLLSDSGFYLCAWGVGVNTFGSGTRLTVV.

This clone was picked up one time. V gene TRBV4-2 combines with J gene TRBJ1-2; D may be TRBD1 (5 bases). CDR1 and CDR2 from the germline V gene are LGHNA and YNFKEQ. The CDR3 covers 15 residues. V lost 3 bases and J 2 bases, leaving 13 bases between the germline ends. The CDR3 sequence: CASSQPGNANYGYTF. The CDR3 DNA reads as TGTGCCAGCAGCCAGCCAGGGAATGCCAACTATGGCTACACCTTC.

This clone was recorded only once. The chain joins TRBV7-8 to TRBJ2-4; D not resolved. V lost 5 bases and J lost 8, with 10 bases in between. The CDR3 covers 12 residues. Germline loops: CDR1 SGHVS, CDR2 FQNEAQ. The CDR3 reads CASSPIPDIQYF. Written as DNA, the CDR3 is TGTGCCAGCAGCCCGATTCCAGACATTCAGTACTTC.

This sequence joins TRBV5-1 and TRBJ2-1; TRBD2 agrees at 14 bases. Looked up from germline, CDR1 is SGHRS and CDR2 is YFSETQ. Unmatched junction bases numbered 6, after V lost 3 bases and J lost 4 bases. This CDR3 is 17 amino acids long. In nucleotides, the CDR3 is TGCGCCAGCAGCTCGACTAGCGGGGGGGCTGGTTACAATGAGCAGTTCTTC. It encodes CASSSTSGGAGYNEQFF.

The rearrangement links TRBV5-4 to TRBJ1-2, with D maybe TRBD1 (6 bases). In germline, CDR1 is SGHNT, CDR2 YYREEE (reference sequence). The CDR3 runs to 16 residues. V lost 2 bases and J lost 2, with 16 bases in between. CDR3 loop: CASSLSGTGLNYGYTF. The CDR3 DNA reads TGTGCCAGCAGCTTATCGGGCACAGGGTTAAACTATGGCTACACCTTC.

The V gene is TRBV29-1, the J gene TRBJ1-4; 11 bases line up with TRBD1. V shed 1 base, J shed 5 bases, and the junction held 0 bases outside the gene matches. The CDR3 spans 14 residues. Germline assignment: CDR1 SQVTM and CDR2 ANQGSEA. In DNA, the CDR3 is TGCAGCGTTGAAGGGGACAGGGGGAATGAAAAACTGTTTTTT. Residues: CSVEGDRGNEKLFF.

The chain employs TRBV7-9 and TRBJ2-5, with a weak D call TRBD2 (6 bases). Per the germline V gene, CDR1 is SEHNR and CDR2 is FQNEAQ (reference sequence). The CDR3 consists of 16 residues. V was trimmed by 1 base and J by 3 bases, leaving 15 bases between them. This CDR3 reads CASSLGDRGKEETQYF. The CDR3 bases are TGTGCCAGCAGCTTAGGGGATCGGGGGAAAGAAGAGACCCAGTACTTC.

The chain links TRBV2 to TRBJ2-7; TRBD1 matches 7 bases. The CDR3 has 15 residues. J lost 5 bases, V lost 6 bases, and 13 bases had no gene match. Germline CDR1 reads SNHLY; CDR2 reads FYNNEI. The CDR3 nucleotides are TGTGCCAGCAGGGAACAGGGGCTCCCTACTAACGAGCAGTACTTC. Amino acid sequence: CASREQGLPTNEQYF.

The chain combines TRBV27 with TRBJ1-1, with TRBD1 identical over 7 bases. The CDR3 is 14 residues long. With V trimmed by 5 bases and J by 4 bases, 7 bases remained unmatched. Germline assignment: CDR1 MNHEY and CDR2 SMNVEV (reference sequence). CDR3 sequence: CASSPPHRGTEAFF. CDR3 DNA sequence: TGTGCCAGCAGTCCACCCCACAGGGGCACTGAAGCTTTCTTT.

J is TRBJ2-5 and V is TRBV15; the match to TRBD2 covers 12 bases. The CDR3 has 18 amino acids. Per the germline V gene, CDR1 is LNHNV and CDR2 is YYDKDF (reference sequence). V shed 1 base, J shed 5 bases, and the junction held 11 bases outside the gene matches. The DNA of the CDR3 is TGTGCCACCAGCAGAGGAACGAGACTAGCGGGGGCCTTGGAGACCCAGTACTTC. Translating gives CATSRGTRLAGALETQYF.

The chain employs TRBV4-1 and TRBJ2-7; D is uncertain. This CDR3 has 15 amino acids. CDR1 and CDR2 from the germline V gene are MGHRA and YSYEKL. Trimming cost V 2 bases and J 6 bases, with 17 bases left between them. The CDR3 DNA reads TGCGCCAGCAGCCAATCGACGATTAGAGGCACCGAGCAGTACTTC. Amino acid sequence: CASSQSTIRGTEQYF.